These T cell receptor beta chains were read from a single sample in a study of blood T cell repertoires in COVID-19. The method was immunoSEQ multiplex PCR; TCRdb's version includes in-frame clones alone and lacks a portion of them. The sample holds more than 65,000 clones, about 86% seen once. The sample taken for sequencing was peripheral blood. The receptor source for this set is a man aged 50 or older with active COVID-19. Each CDR3 is given with its conserved first and last residue. A D gene is named only where the DNA matches it firmly. Clone size is stated in some rows and not others, as once, few, many or a class when expanded.

D	V	size	J	DNA	CDR3
-	TRBV21-1	-	TRBJ2-1	TGTGCCAGCAGCAAAGAAGAGTTGAGTATACGACTAAAGTCCGACTCCTACAATGAGCAGTTCTTC	CASSKEELSIRLKSDSYNEQFF
TRBD2	TRBV4-2	few	TRBJ2-3	TGTGCCAGCAGCCAAGATAGCGGGGGGGCCACAGATACGCAGTATTTT	CASSQDSGGATDTQYF
TRBD1	TRBV7-3	few	TRBJ2-2	TGTGCCAGCAGCCAGAACAGGGGGGACACCGGGGAGCTGTTTTTT	CASSQNRGDTGELFF
-	TRBV6-6	-	TRBJ1-1	TGTGCCAGCAGTGTACAGGGTCGGACTGAAGCTTTCTTT	CASSVQGRTEAFF
-	TRBV30	-	TRBJ1-2	TGTGCCTGGAGCACCGAGCGGAACTATGGCTACACCTTC	CAWSTERNYGYTF
-	TRBV2	-	TRBJ1-1	TGTGCCATACTACCAAGGCACGCGACCATGAACACTGAAGCTTTCTTT	CAILPRHATMNTEAFF
-	TRBV27	-	TRBJ2-7	TGTGCCAGCAAGAGGGCAGGAGGAGCTTTCGAGCAGTACTTC	CASKRAGGAFEQYF
-	TRBV30	-	TRBJ1-2	TGTGCCTGGAGTAACGAAGGCAGGGCCATGTATGGCTACACCTTC	CAWSNEGRAMYGYTF
TRBD2	TRBV9	-	TRBJ2-1	TGTGCCAGCAGCACACAAGGGGTGGGACTAGTAAGTAATGAGCAGTTCTTC	CASSTQGVGLVSNEQFF
-	TRBV10-3	-	TRBJ2-1	TGTGCCATCAGTGAGGGGCTAGCAGATGAGCAGTTCTTC	CAISEGLADEQFF
-	TRBV7-9	-	TRBJ2-3	TGTGCCAGCAGCTCCAGAGATACGCAGTATTTT	CASSSRDTQYF
-	TRBV28	-	TRBJ2-7	TGTGCCAGCAGTTTGGGTGGGGCTGCCTACGAGCAGTACTTC	CASSLGGAAYEQYF
-	TRBV7-9	-	TRBJ2-3	TGTGCCAGCAGCTCCGAAGCGGGACAACGCACAGATACGCAGTATTTT	CASSSEAGQRTDTQYF
TRBD1	TRBV24-1	-	TRBJ1-4	TGTGCCACCAGGGGACAGTTTAATGAAAAACTGTTTTTT	CATRGQFNEKLFF
-	TRBV4-1	-	TRBJ2-4	TGCGCCAGCAGCCATTTGAGGATAGCCAAAAACATTCAGTACTTC	CASSHLRIAKNIQYF
-	TRBV9	-	TRBJ2-1	TGTGCCAGCAGCTCCTCTCCCATAGAAGAGCAGTTCTTC	CASSSSPIEEQFF
-	TRBV27	-	TRBJ2-3	TGTGCCAGCAGTCCGTTCTTAGGCACAGATACGCAGTATTTT	CASSPFLGTDTQYF
TRBD1	TRBV18	-	TRBJ1-1	TGTGCCAGCTCACCGGGGACTCAAGGACAGGGCGTGAAGGATGAAGCTTTCTTT	CASSPGTQGQGVKDEAFF
TRBD2	TRBV5-1	-	TRBJ2-5	TGCGCCAGTAGCTTAGCGGGCCTGGGTCACGAGACCCAGTACTTC	CASSLAGLGHETQYF
-	TRBV6-5	once	TRBJ1-6	TGTGCCACCTTCCGACAGGCTTCGAATTCACCCCTCCACTTT	CATFRQASNSPLHF
-	TRBV11-3	-	TRBJ1-1	TGTGCCAGCAGCCCCCGATGTGGGGAGGAAGCTTTCTTT	CASSPRCGEEAFF
-	TRBV11-1	-	TRBJ1-2	TGTGCCAGCAGCTTTCCACAGACGAACTATGGCTACACCTTC	CASSFPQTNYGYTF
TRBD1	TRBV2	-	TRBJ2-1	TGTGCCAGCAGTTCTGACAGGGGGTCCTACAATGAGCAGTTCTTC	CASSSDRGSYNEQFF
TRBD1	TRBV7-9	-	TRBJ1-5	TGTGCCAGCAGCTTAGGGGACAGGTACAATCAGCCCCAGCATTTT	CASSLGDRYNQPQHF
TRBD1	TRBV2	-	TRBJ2-2	TGTGCCAGCAGGGTGGACAGGACCACCGGGGAGCTGTTTTTT	CASRVDRTTGELFF
-	TRBV6-5	-	TRBJ1-4	TGTGCCAGCAGTTCCCGCGGACAAGGGGGTGAAAAACTGTTTTTT	CASSSRGQGGEKLFF
-	TRBV12-3/TRBV12-4	once	TRBJ1-1	TGTGCCAGCACCAGGACAGAGAACACTGAAGCTTTCTTT	CASTRTENTEAFF
-	TRBV12-3/TRBV12-4	-	TRBJ2-2	TGTGCCAGCAGCCTCAACACCGGGGAGCTGTTTTTT	CASSLNTGELFF
-	TRBV5-1	-	TRBJ2-1	TGCGCCAGCAGCTTGGACATTAACAATGAGCAGTTCTTC	CASSLDINNEQFF
-	TRBV7-9	-	TRBJ1-4	TGTGCCAGCAGCCAAAGACGGGATAATGCGGAACTGTTTTTT	CASSQRRDNAELFF
-	TRBV12-3/TRBV12-4	-	TRBJ1-2	TGTGCCAGCAGTTTGAGGGAGGGGGAGGGCTACACCTTC	CASSLREGEGYTF
TRBD1	TRBV6-1	-	TRBJ2-7	TGTGCCAGCAGTGAAAGATACAGGGGAATCAACGAGCAGTACTTC	CASSERYRGINEQYF
TRBD1	TRBV3-1/TRBV3-2	few	TRBJ1-2	TGTGCCAGCAGCCAGCGACAGGGTTTAGGCTACACCTTC	CASSQRQGLGYTF
-	TRBV3-1/TRBV3-2	-	TRBJ2-1	TGTGCCAGCAGCCAAGATATGACCGGGGGAGGTTACAATGAGCAGTTCTTC	CASSQDMTGGGYNEQFF
-	TRBV9	-	TRBJ2-1	TGTGCCAGCAGCGCCCTCGGGAGTGGCTTCAATGAGCAGTTCTTC	CASSALGSGFNEQFF
-	TRBV4-3	-	TRBJ2-3	TGCGCCAGCAGCCAAGACACCGGGTCCTCGGGAGATACGCAGTATTTT	CASSQDTGSSGDTQYF
-	TRBV14	-	TRBJ2-1	TGTGCCAGCAGCCAAGATTGGCAGGGTGGGGAGCAGTTCTTC	CASSQDWQGGEQFF
-	TRBV3-1/TRBV3-2	once	TRBJ2-5	TGTGCCAGCAGCCAGGAGACCGCGAGGGGGGAGACCCAGTACTTC	CASSQETARGETQYF
-	TRBV6-5	-	TRBJ1-1	TGTGCCAGCCAACGGACAGTGAACACTGAAGCTTTCTTT	CASQRTVNTEAFF
TRBD2	TRBV15	-	TRBJ2-3	TGTGCCACCAGCAGAGACCGTAGCGGGAGCACAGATACGCAGTATTTT	CATSRDRSGSTDTQYF
-	TRBV12-5	-	TRBJ2-3	TGTGCTAGTGGTCATTTACAGGGTACAACAGATACGCAGTATTTT	CASGHLQGTTDTQYF
-	TRBV5-5	-	TRBJ2-7	TGTGCCAGCAGCCAGGCCTCTACACAAGTTTACGAGCAGTACTTC	CASSQASTQVYEQYF
TRBD2	TRBV11-1	-	TRBJ2-2	TGTGCCAGCAGCTTCGGGACTAGCGGCCGGGAGCTGTTTTTT	CASSFGTSGRELFF
TRBD1	TRBV5-1	-	TRBJ2-3	TGCGCCAGCAGCTTACCGGGACAGGGTAGCACAGATACGCAGTATTTT	CASSLPGQGSTDTQYF
-	TRBV7-7	few	TRBJ2-5	TGTGCTAGCAGCCCTATCAGGGGCCAAGAGACCCAGTACTTC	CASSPIRGQETQYF
-	TRBV7-8	-	TRBJ1-3	TGTGCCAGCAGCCTCAGCGAGGCCTCTGGAAACACCATATATTTT	CASSLSEASGNTIYF
-	TRBV19	-	TRBJ1-1	TGTGCCAGTAGTATTCGGTCGGCTGAAGCTTTCTTT	CASSIRSAEAFF
-	TRBV2	once	TRBJ2-4	TGTGCCAGCAGTGGTAGAGGGAGCGACATTCAGTACTTC	CASSGRGSDIQYF
-	TRBV4-1	-	TRBJ2-7	TGCGCCAGCAGCCAAATAGAGGACAGCTCCTACGAGCAGTACTTC	CASSQIEDSSYEQYF
TRBD2	TRBV6-5	-	TRBJ2-7	TGTGCCAGCAGGGAGCGGGAGACATGGACCTACGAGCAGTACTTC	CASRERETWTYEQYF